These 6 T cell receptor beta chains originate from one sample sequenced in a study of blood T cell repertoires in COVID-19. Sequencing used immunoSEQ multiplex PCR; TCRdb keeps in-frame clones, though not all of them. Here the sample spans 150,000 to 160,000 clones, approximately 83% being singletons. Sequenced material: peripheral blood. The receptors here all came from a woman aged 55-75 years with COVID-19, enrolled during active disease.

Here the CDR3 DNA reads TGCGCCAGCAGGCCCGGGACTAGTTCGGGTGAGCAGTTCTTC. It translates to CASRPGTSSGEQFF. The V gene is TRBV10-2, the J gene TRBJ2-1, with TRBD2 identical over 8 bases. This CDR3 has 14 amino acids. Germline trimming cut 6 bases from V and 9 bases from J; bases unmatched to any gene: 10. Germline-derived CDR1 and CDR2 are WSHSY and SAAADI.

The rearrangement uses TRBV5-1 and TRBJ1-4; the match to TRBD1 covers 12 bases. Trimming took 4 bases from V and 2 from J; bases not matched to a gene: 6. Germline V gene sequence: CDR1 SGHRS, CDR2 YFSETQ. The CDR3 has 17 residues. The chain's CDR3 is CASSQGQGAYTNEKLFF. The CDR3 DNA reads TGCGCCAGCAGCCAGGGACAGGGGGCGTACACTAATGAAAAACTGTTTTTT. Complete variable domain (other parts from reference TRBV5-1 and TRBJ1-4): KAGVTQTPRYLIKTRGQQVTLSCSPISGHRSVSWYQQTPGQGLQFLFEYFSETQRNKGNFPGRFSGRQFSNSRSEMNVSTLELGDSALYLCASSQGQGAYTNEKLFFGSGTQLSVL.

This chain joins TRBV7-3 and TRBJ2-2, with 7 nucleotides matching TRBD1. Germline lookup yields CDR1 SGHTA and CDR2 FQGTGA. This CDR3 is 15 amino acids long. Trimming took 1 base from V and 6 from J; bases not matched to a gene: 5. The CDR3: CASSLSGQVSGELFF. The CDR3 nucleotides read TGTGCCAGCAGCTTAAGTGGACAGGTTTCCGGGGAGCTGTTTTTT.

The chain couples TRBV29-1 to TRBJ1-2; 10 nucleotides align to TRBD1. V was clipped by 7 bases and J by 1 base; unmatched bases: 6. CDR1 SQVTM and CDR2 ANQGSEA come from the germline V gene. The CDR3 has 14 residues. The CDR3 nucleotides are TGCAGCGCGCGGGACAGGGGCCTTAACTATGGCTACACCTTC. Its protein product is CSARDRGLNYGYTF.

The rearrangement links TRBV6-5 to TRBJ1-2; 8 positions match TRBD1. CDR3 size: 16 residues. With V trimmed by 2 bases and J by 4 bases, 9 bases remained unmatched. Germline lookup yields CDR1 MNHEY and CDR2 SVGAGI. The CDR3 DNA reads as TGTGCCAGCAGTTACGGTCCGGGACAGGAGTCCTATGGCTACACCTTC. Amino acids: CASSYGPGQESYGYTF.

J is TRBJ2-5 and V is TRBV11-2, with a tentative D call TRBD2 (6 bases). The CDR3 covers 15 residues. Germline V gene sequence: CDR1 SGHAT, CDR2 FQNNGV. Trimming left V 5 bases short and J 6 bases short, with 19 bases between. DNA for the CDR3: TGTGCCAGCAGCATACCGGGACTGGCCCTACAGACCCAGTACTTC. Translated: CASSIPGLALQTQYF. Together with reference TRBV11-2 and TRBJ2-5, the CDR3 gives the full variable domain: EAGVAQSPRYKIIEKRQSVAFWCNPISGHATLYWYQQILGQGPKLLIQFQNNGVVDDSQLPKDRFSAERLKGVDSTLKIQPAKLEDSAVYLCASSIPGLALQTQYFGPGTRLLVL.